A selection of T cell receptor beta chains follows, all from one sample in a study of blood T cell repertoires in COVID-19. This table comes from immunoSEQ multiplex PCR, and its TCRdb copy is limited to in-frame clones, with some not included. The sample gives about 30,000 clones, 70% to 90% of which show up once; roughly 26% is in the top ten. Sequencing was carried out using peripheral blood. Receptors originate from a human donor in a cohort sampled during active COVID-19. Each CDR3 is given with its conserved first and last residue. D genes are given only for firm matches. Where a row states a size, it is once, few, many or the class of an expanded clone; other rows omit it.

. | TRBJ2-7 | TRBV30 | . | CAWSFSRHEQYF | TGTGCCTGGAGTTTCTCCAGGCACGAGCAGTACTTC
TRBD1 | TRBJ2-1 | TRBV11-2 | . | CASSLAQGASLWQFF | TGTGCCAGCAGCTTAGCTCAGGGGGCGTCCCTGTGGCAGTTCTTC
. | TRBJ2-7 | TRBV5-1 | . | CASSFREPSYEQYF | TGCGCCAGCAGCTTCAGGGAACCTTCCTACGAGCAGTACTTC
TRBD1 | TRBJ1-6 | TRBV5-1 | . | CASSLVGQGLNSPLHF | TGCGCCAGCAGCTTGGTGGGACAGGGTCTAAATTCACCCCTCCACTTT
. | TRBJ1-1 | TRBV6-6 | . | CASSGLGQGGTEAFF | TGTGCCAGCAGTGGGTTGGGCCAGGGAGGTACTGAAGCTTTCTTT
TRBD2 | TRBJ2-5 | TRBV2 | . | CASSVAGGDQETQYF | TGTGCCAGCAGTGTGGCGGGGGGCGATCAAGAGACCCAGTACTTC
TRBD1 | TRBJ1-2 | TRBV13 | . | CASSRRDRTSYGYTF | TGTGCCAGCAGCCGGAGGGACAGAACATCCTATGGCTACACCTTC
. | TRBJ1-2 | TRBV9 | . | CASSVQANYGYTF | TGTGCCAGCAGCGTACAGGCTAACTATGGCTACACCTTC
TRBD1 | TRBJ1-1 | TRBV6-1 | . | CASSDRQGHSLF | TGTGCCAGCAGTGACCGACAGGGCCATTCCCTTTTT
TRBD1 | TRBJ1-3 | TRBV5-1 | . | CASSPQRDREPASGNTIYF | TGCGCCAGCAGCCCCCAACGAGACAGGGAGCCCGCCTCTGGAAACACCATATATTTT
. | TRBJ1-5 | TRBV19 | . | CASSSLQGIGQPQHF | TGTGCCAGTAGTAGTTTACAGGGAATTGGGCAGCCCCAGCATTTT
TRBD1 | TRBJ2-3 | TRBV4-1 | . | CASSRWDSPSTDTQYF | TGCGCCAGCAGCCGATGGGACAGTCCTAGCACAGATACGCAGTATTTT
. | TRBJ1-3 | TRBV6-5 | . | CASSPGGPGNTIYF | TGTGCCAGCAGTCCCGGCGGTCCTGGAAACACCATATATTTT
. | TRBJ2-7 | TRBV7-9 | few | CASSRTEAEYEQYF | TGTGCCAGCAGCCGGACGGAGGCAGAGTACGAGCAGTACTTC
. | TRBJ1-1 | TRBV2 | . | CASSEEETGGNTEAFF | TGTGCCAGCAGTGAAGAGGAGACAGGAGGTAACACTGAAGCTTTCTTT
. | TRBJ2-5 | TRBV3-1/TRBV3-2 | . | CASSQSFQGRGAGETQYF | TGTGCCAGCAGCCAATCCTTCCAGGGTCGGGGGGCTGGAGAGACCCAGTACTTC
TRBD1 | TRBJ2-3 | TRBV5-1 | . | CASSGQGGTDTQYF | TGCGCCAGCAGCGGACAGGGGGGCACAGATACGCAGTATTTT
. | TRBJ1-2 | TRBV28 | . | CASSLVPPENYGYTF | TGTGCCAGCAGTTTAGTCCCCCCAGAAAACTATGGCTACACCTTC
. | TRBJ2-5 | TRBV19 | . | CATGHRQETQYF | TGTGCCACCGGTCACCGCCAAGAGACCCAGTACTTC
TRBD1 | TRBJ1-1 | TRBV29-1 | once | CSVAPTGGGTEAFF | TGCAGCGTAGCCCCGACAGGGGGTGGGACTGAAGCTTTCTTT
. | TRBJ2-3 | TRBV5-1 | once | CASSLVAGNTDTQYF | TGCGCCAGCAGCTTGGTTGCAGGGAACACAGATACGCAGTATTTT
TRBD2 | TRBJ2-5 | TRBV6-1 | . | CASSKGLAGGAMRETQYF | TGTGCCAGCAGTAAAGGACTAGCGGGGGGGGCCATGCGAGAGACCCAGTACTTC
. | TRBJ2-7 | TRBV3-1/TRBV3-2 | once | CASSQQDSLEGYEQYF | TGTGCCAGCAGCCAACAGGACTCCCTAGAGGGTTACGAGCAGTACTTC
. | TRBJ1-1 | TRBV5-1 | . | CASSFGPPTEAFF | TGCGCCAGCAGCTTTGGGCCACCCACTGAAGCTTTCTTT
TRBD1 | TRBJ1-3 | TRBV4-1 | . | CASSRQGVGGNTIYF | TGCGCCAGCAGCCGACAGGGGGTGGGTGGAAACACCATATATTTT
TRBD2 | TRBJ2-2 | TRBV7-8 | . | CASSLLLVAGGISGELFF | TGTGCCAGCAGCTTACTTTTGGTAGCGGGGGGGATATCCGGGGAGCTGTTTTTT
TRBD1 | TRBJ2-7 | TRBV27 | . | CASRSLTGQGQYEQYF | TGTGCCAGCAGGTCCCTTACCGGACAGGGGCAATACGAGCAGTACTTC
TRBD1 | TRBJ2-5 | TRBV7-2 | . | CASSLAGDRAGETQYF | TGTGCCAGCAGCTTAGCAGGGGACAGGGCGGGAGAGACCCAGTACTTC
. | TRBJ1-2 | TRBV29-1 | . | CSVGEASIQHGYTF | TGCAGCGTGGGGGAGGCATCTATTCAACATGGCTACACCTTC
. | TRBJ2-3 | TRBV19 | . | CASSVQGSDTQYF | TGTGCCAGTAGTGTACAGGGTTCAGATACGCAGTATTTT
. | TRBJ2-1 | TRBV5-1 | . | CASSLVQGNEQFF | TGCGCCAGCAGCTTGGTACAGGGCAATGAGCAGTTCTTC
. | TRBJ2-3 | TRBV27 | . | CASSPARQALGDTQYF | TGTGCCAGCAGTCCCGCTCGACAGGCTCTGGGTGATACGCAGTATTTT
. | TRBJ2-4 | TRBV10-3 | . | CAISESLPQNLGGKNIQYF | TGTGCCATCAGTGAGTCGTTACCCCAAAACCTGGGGGGCAAAAACATTCAGTACTTC
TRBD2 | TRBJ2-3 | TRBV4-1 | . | CASSQGTSGVDTQYF | TGCGCCAGCAGCCAAGGGACTAGCGGGGTTGATACGCAGTATTTT
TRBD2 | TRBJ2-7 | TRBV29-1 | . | CSVGGGARSYEQYF | TGCAGCGTTGGCGGGGGGGCGAGGTCCTACGAGCAGTACTTC
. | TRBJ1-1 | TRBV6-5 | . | CACGRGVSTEAFF | TGTGCCTGCGGGCGGGGGGTCAGCACTGAAGCTTTCTTT
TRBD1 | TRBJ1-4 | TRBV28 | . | CASSTPDRREKLFF | TGTGCCAGCAGTACTCCGGACAGGCGTGAAAAACTGTTTTTT
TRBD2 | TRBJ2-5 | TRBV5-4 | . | CASSSGLAGEETQYF | TGTGCCAGCAGTTCCGGACTAGCGGGGGAAGAGACCCAGTACTTC
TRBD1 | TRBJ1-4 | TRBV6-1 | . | CASSENRGGEKLFF | TGTGCCAGCAGTGAAAACAGGGGAGGTGAAAAACTGTTTTTT
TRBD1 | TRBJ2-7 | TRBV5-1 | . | CASSLQGNSYEQYF | TGCGCCAGCAGCTTACAGGGGAACTCCTACGAGCAGTACTTC